The present T cell receptor beta chain was sequenced within a study of cytomegalovirus exposure and HLA in healthy donors. It was with 60 Vbeta and 13 Jbeta primers that the PCR ran. TCRdb's table, derived via immunoSEQ multiplex PCR, lists solely in-frame clones and lacks some. The sample contains roughly 140,000 clones, 75% to 80% of which appear only once. The sample holds a few counts of this clone. CDR3 size: 11 residues. With 6 bases removed from V and 5 bases from J, the gap between germline ends came to 8 bases. Germline CDR1 is SGHVS and CDR2 is FQNEAQ. The receptor was derived from a woman aged 25 to 39 in good health and CMV-seronegative. The chain recombines TRBV7-8 with TRBJ2-7, with D possibly being TRBD1 (6 bases). The source material was PBMCs. CDR3 bases: TGTGCCAGCAGTTACAGGGACGAGCAGTACTTC. The encoded protein is CASSYRDEQYF.